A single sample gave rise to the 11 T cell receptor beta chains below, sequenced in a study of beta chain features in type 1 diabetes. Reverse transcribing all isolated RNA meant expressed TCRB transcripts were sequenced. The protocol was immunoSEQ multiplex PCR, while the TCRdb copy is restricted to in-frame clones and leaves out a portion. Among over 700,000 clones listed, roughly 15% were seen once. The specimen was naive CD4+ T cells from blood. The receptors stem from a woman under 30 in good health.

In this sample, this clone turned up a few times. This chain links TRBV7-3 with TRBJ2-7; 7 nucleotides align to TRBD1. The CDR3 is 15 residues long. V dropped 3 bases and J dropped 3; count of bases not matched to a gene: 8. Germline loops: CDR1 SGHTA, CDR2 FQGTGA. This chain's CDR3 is CASSFRGGSDYEQYF. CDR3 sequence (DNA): TGTGCCAGCAGCTTCCGAGGGGGCTCCGACTACGAGCAGTACTTC. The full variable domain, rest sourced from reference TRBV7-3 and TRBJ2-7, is GAGVSQTPSNKVTEKGKYVELRCDPISGHTALYWYRQSLGQGPEFLIYFQGTGAADDSGLPNDRFFAVRPEGSVSTLKIQRTERGDSAVYLCASSFRGGSDYEQYFGPGTRLTVT.

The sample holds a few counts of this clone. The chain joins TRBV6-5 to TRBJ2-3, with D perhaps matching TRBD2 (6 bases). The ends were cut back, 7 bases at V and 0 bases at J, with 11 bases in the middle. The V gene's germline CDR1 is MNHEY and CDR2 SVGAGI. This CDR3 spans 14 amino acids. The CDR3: CASTPGTSTDTQYF. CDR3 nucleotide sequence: TGTGCCAGCACCCCCGGGACTAGCACAGATACGCAGTATTTT.

As DNA, the CDR3 is TGCGCCAGCAGCCAGGGGTCTAGGGATACGCAGTATTTT. Translated, it gives CASSQGSRDTQYF. This rearrangement joins TRBV4-3 to TRBJ2-3; D gene uncertain. CDR1 and CDR2 (germline): LGHNA, YSLEER. The V and J ends lost 3 bases and 6 bases respectively, with 10 bases between them. CDR3 length equals 13 residues.

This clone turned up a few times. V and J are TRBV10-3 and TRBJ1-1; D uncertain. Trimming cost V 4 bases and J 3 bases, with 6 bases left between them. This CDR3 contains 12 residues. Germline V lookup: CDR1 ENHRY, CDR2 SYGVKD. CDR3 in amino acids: CAISVVDTEAFF. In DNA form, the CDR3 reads TGTGCCATCAGTGTGGTGGACACTGAAGCTTTCTTT.

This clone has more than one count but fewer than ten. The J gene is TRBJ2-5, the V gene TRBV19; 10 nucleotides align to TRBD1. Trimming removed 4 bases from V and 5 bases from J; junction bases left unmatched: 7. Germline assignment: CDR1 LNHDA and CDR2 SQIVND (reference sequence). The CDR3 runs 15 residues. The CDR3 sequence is CASSNRDRGQETQYF. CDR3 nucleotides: TGTGCCAGTAGTAACCGGGACAGGGGCCAGGAGACCCAGTACTTC.

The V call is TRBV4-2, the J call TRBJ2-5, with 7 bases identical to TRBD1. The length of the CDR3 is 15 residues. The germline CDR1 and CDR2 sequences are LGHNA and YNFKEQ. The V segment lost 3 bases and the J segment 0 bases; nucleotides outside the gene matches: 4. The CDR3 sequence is CASSHRDSNQETQYF. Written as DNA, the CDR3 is TGTGCCAGCAGCCACAGGGACAGCAACCAAGAGACCCAGTACTTC.

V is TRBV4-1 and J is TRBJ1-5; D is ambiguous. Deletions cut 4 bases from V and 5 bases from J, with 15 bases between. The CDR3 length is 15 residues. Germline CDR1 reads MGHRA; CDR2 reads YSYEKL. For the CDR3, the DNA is TGCGCCAGCAGCCGATCAGTAGTCGGGTATCAGCCCCAGCATTTT. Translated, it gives CASSRSVVGYQPQHF.

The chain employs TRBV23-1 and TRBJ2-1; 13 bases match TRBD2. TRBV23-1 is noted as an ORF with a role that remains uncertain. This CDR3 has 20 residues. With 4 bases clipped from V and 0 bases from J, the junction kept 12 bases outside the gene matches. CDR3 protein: CASSPLGLAGTMSSYNEQFF. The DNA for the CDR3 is TGCGCCAGCAGTCCCCTGGGACTAGCGGGGACAATGAGCTCCTACAATGAGCAGTTCTTC.

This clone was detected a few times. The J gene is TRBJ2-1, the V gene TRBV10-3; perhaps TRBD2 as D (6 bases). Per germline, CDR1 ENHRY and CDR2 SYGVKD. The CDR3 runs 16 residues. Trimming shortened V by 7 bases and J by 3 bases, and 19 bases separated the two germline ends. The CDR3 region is CAITPVSSGRYNEQFF. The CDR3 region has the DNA TGTGCCATCACCCCCGTGAGTAGCGGTCGCTACAATGAGCAGTTCTTC.

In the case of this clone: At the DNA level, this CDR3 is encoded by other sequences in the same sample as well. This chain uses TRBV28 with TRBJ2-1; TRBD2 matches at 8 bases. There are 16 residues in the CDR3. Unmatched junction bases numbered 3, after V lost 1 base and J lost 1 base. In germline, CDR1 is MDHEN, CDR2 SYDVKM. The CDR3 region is CASSLSASGSYNEQFF. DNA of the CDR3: TGTGCCAGCAGTTTATCGGCTAGCGGGTCCTACAATGAGCAGTTCTTC.

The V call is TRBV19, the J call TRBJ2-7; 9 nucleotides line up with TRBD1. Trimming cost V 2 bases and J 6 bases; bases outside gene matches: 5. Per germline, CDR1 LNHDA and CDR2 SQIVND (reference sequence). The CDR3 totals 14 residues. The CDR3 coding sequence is TGTGCCAGTAGTATAAGGGGACAGGGTGCCGAGCAGTACTTC. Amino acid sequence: CASSIRGQGAEQYF.